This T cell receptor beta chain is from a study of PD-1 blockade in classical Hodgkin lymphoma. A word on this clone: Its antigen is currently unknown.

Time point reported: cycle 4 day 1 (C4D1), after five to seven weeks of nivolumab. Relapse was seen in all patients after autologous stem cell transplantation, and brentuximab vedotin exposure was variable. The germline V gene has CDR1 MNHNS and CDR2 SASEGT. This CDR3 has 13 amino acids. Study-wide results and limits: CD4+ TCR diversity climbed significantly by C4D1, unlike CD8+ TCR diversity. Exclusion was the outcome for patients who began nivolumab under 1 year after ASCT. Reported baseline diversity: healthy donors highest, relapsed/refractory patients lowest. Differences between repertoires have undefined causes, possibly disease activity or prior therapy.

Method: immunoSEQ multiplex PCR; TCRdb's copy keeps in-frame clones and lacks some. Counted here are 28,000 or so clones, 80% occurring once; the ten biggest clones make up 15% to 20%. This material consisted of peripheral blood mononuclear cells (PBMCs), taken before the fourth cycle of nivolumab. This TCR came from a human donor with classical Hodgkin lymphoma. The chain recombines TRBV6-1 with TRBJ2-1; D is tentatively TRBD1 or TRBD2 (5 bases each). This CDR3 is CASDRGTYNEQFF. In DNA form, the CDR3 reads TGTGCTTCCGACCGGGGCACCTACAATGAGCAGTTCTTC.